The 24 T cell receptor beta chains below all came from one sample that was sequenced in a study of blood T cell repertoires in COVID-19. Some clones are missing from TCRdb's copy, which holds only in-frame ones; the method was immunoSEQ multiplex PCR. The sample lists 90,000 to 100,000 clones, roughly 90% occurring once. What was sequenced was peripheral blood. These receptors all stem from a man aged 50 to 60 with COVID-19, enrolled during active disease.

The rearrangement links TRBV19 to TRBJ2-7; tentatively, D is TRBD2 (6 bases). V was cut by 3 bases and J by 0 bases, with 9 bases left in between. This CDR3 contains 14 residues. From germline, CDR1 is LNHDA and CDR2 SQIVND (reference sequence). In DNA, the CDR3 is TGTGCCAGTAGTATCCGGGACTCCTCCTACGAGCAGTACTTC. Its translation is CASSIRDSSYEQYF.

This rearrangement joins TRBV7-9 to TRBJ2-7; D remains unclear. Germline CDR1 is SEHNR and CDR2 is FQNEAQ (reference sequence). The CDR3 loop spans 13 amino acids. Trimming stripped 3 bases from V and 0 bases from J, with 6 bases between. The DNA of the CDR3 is TGTGCCAGCAGCTTCAGGAACTCCTACGAGCAGTACTTC. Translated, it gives CASSFRNSYEQYF.

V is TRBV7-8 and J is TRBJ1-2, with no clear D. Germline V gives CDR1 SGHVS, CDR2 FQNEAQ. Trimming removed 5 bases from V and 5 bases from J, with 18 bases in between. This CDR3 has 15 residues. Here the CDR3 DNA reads TGTGCCAGCAGCAAAGGCGGCGGCTTTCTGTATGGCTACACCTTC. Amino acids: CASSKGGGFLYGYTF.

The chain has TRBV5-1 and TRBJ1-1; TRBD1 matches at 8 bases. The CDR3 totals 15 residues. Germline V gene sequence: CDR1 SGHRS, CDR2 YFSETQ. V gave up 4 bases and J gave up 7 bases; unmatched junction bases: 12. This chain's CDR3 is CASSPPGGQAIEAFF. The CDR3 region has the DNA TGCGCCAGCAGCCCGCCCGGGGGACAGGCGATTGAAGCTTTCTTT.

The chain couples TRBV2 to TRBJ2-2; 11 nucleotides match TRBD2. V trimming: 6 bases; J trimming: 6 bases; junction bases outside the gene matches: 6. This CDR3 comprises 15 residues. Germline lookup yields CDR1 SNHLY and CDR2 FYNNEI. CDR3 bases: TGTGCCAGCAGGGCCGGGACTAGCGGCGCCGGGGAGCTGTTTTTT. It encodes CASRAGTSGAGELFF.

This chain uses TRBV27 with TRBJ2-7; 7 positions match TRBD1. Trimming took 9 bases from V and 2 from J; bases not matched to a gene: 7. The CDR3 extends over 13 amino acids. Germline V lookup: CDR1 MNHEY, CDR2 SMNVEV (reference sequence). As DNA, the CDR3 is TGTGCCAGTCCCAGGACAGGCCCCTACGAGCAGTACTTC. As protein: CASPRTGPYEQYF.

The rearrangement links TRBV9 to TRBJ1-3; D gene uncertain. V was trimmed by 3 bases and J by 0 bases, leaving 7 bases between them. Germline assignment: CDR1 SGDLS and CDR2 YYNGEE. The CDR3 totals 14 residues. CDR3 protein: CASSDKNSGNTIYF. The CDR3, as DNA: TGTGCCAGCAGCGACAAAAACTCTGGAAACACCATATATTTT.

The CDR3 loop reads CASSPRRQGPYGYTF. The DNA of the CDR3 is TGTGCCAGCTCACCTAGACGACAGGGCCCCTATGGCTACACCTTC. The rearrangement uses TRBV18 and TRBJ1-2, with 7 bases fitting TRBD1. V was clipped by 3 bases and J by 4 bases; unmatched bases: 8. Germline V CDR1 and CDR2: KGHSH, LQKENI. The CDR3 totals 15 residues.

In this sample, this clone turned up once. The CDR3 DNA is TGCGCCAGCAGTAGTGGACAGGGGAGAATTTTAGCCAAAAACATTCAGTACTTC. Residues: CASSSGQGRILAKNIQYF. The gene calls are TRBV5-1 and TRBJ2-4; TRBD1 matches at 9 bases. The CDR3 has 18 residues. Germline V gene sequence: CDR1 SGHRS, CDR2 YFSETQ. V lost 5 bases to trimming and J lost 0 bases; unmatched junction nucleotides: 12.

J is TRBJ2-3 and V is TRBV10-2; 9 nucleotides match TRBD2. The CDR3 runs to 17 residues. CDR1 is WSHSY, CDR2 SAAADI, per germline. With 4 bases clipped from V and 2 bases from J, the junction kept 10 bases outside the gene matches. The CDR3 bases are TGCGCCAGCAGTGGACTCTCTCTAGCGGGGCCCACAGATACGCAGTATTTT. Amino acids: CASSGLSLAGPTDTQYF.

The CDR3 region is CATSDSTAGEQYF. The CDR3 bases are TGTGCCACCAGTGACTCCACCGCGGGAGAGCAGTACTTC. The chain carries TRBV24-1 and TRBJ2-7; D is perhaps TRBD2 (6 bases). Germline assignment: CDR1 KGHDR and CDR2 SFDVKD. The V and J ends lost 4 bases and 7 bases respectively, with 13 bases between them. The CDR3 has 13 amino acids.

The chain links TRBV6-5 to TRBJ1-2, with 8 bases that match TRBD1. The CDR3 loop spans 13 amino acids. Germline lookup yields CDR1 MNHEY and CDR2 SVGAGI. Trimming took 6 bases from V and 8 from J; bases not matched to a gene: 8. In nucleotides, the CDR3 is TGTGCCAGCAGGGAGACAGGGGTTTTCGGCTACACCTTC. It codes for CASRETGVFGYTF.

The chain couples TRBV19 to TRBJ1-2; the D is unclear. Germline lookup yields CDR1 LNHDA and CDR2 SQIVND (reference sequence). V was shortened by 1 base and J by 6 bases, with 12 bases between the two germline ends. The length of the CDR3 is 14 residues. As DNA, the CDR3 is TGTGCCAGTAGTATAGGGGAGGCCCTGGATGGCTACACCTTC. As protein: CASSIGEALDGYTF.

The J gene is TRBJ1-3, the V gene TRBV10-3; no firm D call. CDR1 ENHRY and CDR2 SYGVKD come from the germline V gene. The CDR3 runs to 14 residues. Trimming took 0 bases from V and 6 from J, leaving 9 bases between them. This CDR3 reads CAISESERANTIYF. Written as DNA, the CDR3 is TGTGCCATCAGTGAGTCGGAGAGGGCAAACACCATATATTTT.

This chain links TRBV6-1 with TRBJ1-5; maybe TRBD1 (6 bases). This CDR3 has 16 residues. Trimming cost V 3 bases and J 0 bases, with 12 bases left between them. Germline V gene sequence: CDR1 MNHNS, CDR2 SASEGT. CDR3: CASSEYGQYSNQPQHF. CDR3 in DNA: TGTGCCAGCAGTGAGTATGGACAGTATAGCAATCAGCCCCAGCATTTT.

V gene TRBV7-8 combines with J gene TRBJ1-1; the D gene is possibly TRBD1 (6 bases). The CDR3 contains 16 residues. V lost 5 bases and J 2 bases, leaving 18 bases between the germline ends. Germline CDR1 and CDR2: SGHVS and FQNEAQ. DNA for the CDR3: TGTGCCAGCAGCCCGAGAGGTCGGGGGGCAAACACTGAAGCTTTCTTT. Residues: CASSPRGRGANTEAFF.

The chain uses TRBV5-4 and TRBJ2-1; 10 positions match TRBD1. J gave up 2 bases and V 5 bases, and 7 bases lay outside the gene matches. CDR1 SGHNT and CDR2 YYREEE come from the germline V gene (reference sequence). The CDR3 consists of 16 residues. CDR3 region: CASSLGGTGAYNEQFF. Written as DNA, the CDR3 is TGTGCCAGCAGTCTTGGGGGGACAGGGGCCTACAATGAGCAGTTCTTC.

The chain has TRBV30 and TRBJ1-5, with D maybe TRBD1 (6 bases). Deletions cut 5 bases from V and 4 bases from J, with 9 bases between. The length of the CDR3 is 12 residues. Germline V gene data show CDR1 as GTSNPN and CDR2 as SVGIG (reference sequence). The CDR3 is CAWGRGNQPQHF. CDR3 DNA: TGTGCCTGGGGAAGGGGGAATCAGCCCCAGCATTTT. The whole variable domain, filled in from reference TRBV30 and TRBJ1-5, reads SQTIHQWPATLVQPVGSPLSLECTVEGTSNPNLYWYRQAAGRGLQLLFYSVGIGQISSEVPQNLSASRPQDRQFILSSKKLLLSDSGFYLCAWGRGNQPQHFGDGTRLSIL.

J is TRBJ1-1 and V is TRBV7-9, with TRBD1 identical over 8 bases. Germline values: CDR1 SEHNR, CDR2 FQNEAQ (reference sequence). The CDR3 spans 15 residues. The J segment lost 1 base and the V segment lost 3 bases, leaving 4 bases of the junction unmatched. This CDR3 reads CASSLGTGPNTEAFF. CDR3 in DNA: TGTGCCAGCAGCTTGGGGACAGGACCGAACACTGAAGCTTTCTTT.

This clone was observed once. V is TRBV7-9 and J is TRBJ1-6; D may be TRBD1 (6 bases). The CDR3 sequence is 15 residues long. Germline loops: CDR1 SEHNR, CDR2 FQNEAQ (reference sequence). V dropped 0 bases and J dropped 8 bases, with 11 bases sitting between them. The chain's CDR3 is CASSLAGAGDSPLHF. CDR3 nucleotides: TGTGCCAGCAGCTTAGCGGGCGCAGGGGATTCACCCCTCCACTTT.

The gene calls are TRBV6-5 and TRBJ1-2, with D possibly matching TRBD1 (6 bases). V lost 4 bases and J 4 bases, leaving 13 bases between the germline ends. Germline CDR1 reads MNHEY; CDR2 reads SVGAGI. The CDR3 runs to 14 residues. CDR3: CASSLSQGTYGYTF. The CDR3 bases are TGTGCCAGCAGTTTGTCACAGGGTACCTATGGCTACACCTTC.

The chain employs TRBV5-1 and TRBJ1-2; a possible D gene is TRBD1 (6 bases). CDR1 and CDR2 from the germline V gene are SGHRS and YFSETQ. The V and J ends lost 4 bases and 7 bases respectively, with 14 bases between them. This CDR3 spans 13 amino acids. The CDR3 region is CASSRQDLGGYTF. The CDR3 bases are TGCGCCAGCAGCCGACAGGACTTAGGTGGCTACACCTTC.

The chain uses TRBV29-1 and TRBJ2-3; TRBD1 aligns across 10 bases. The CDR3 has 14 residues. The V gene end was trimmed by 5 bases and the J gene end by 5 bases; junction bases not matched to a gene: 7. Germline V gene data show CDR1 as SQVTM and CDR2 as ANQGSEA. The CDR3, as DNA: TGCAGCGTTAAGGGACAGGGGCGTGGAGATACGCAGTATTTT. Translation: CSVKGQGRGDTQYF.

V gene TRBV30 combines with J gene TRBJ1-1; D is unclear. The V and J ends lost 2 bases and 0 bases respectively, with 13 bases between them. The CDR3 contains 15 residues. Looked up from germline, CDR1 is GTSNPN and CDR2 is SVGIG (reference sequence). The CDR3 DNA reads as TGTGCCTGGAGTAGGGAGGTTACCATGAACACTGAAGCTTTCTTT. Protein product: CAWSREVTMNTEAFF.